The subject of this entry is one T cell receptor beta chain. This receptor's antigen is unknown. There are no base qualities to consult, and no much larger clone falls within one base. These data originate in a study of T cell responses to AZD1222 COVID-19 vaccine (dated by TCRdb to about 2021). Context from the whole study: AZD1222 recipients whose second dose came at about 4 weeks and those whose second dose came at about 12 weeks were combined into one group, since spike-specific TCR depth and breadth did not differ between the two schedules. A total of 230 to 250 trial participants underwent TCR sequencing, of whom 200 to 220 had received two doses of AZD1222 and about 25 had received two doses of the MenACWY control vaccine. Enrollment into the trials was organized by age into subgroups of 18-55, 56-69 and 70-plus years, and those subgroups contained roughly 140, 27 and 60 TCR-sequenced participants, respectively. What the authors observed across the whole study: The whole spike protein was spanned by vaccine-associated CD4 TCRs, and dominant responses were seen in regions 160-218 and 743-854. Conclusions about previously exposed vaccinees were limited because only a handful of AZD1222 recipients were SARS-CoV-2 seropositive at baseline. A significant rise in spike-specific TCR breadth and depth was observed after two AZD1222 doses relative to day 0 and relative to MenACWY recipients. The 56-69-year group was small, and its depth increase did not reach significance, likely because of low power. Participants were mostly white British, with more females than males. The authors suggested clonal diversity may have been underestimated. Because no day 14 peak-response samples were available, repertoires were characterized only after the peak T cell response. Epitopes outside the regions mutated in the B.1.351 and B.1.1.7 variants were reportedly recognized by nearly half of the unique spike-specific TCRs.

The CDR3 regions of human TCRbeta chains were analyzed by immunosequencing. Under the source paper's analysis protocol: Repertoire TCRs were matched against a reference library of SARS-CoV-2-specific TCRs generated with the MIRA antigen-specificity platform. Breadth was defined as the fraction of unique TCRs that were SARS-CoV-2-associated, and depth was defined as the fraction of total T cells that were SARS-CoV-2-associated. Each spike-specific TCR was assigned to its reactive spike region and to a CD4 or CD8 class using the MIRA data. Log10-transformed breadth and depth values were compared by one-way ANOVA with Sidak's multiple comparisons tests. Here the immuneACCESS table is served through TCRdb, limited to in-frame sequences with V and J called. Missing clones are a known gap in these copies; in checked studies unresolved V genes cover under half, and the rest lacks a known reason. D and trimming were read from the DNA, whereas the V and J calls and clone size are those reported in that table. Recorded for this sample are roughly 70,000 clones; about 85% of them occurred a single time. Roughly 21% of the sample belongs to the ten largest clones.

The sample's time point label, decoded: baseline before first vaccination. The vaccinee samples were drawn from two UK trials, COV001 and COV002, one of which was a single-blind randomized controlled phase 2/3 trial testing AZD1222 (ChAdOx1 nCoV-19) in healthy adults. Trial participant PBMC samples were collected at day 0 and day 28 after the second dose for TCRbeta chain sequencing. Measured from the cysteine to the phenylalanine, the CDR3 is 15 residues long. Only the CDR3 part of the read is kept: 45 bases, read in frame from the first base. V is cut by 4 bases and J by 12 bases, and the space between the germline ends is 20 bases. According to the germline V gene, CDR1 reads SGHTS and CDR2 reads YDEGEE.

The input for sequencing was peripheral blood, taken on day 0 of AZD1222 vaccination. In this chain, TRBV5-8 is recombined with TRBJ1-6; the D segment could be TRBD1, given 6 matching bases. The receptor was derived from an adult in good health. The nucleotide sequence reads TGTGCCAGCAGCGGGGGCCGGGGAAAGTTAGGACCCCTCCACTTT. Protein translation: CASSGGRGKLGPLHF.